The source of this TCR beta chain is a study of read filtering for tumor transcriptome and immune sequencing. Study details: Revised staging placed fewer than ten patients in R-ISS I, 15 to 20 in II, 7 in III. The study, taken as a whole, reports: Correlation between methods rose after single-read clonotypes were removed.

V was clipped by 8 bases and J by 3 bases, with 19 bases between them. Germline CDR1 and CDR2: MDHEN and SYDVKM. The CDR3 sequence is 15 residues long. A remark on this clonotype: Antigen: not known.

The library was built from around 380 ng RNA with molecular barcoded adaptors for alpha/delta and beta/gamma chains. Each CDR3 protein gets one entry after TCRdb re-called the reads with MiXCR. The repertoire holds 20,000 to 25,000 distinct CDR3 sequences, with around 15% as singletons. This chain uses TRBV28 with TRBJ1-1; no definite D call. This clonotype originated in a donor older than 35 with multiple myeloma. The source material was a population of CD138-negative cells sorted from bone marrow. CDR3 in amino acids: CASRRAGDIDTEAFF. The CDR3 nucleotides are TGTGCCAGCCGAAGGGCAGGCGACATTGACACTGAAGCTTTCTTT.